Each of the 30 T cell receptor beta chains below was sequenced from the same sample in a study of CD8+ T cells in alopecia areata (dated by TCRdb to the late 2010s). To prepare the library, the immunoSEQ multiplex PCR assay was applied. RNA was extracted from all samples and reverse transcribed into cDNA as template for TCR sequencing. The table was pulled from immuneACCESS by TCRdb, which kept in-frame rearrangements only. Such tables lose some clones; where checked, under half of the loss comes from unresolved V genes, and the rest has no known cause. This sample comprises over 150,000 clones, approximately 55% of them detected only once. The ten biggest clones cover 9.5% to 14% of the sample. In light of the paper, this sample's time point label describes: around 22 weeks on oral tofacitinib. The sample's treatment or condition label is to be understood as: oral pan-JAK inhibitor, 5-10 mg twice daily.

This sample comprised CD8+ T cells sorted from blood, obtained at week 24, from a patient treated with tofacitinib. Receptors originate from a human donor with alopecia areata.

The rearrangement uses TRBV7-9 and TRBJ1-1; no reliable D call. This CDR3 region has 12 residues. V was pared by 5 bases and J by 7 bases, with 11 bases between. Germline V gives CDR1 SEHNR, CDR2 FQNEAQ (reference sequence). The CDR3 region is CASSRDGGEAFF. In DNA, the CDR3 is TGTGCCAGCAGCCGGGATGGTGGTGAAGCTTTCTTT.

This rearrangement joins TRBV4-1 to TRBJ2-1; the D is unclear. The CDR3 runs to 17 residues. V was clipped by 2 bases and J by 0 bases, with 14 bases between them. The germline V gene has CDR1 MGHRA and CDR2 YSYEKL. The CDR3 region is CASSQPRMGGSYNEQFF. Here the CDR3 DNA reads TGCGCCAGCAGCCAACCTCGCATGGGTGGCTCCTACAATGAGCAGTTCTTC.

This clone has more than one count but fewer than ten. The CDR3 here is CASSPQIAGLQETQYF. Here the CDR3 DNA reads TGCGCCAGCAGCCCCCAGATAGCGGGACTCCAAGAGACCCAGTACTTC. J is TRBJ2-5 and V is TRBV4-3; 8 bases map to TRBD2. Germline CDR1 and CDR2: LGHNA and YSLEER. CDR3 size: 16 residues. With 4 bases clipped from V and 1 base from J, the junction kept 8 bases outside the gene matches.

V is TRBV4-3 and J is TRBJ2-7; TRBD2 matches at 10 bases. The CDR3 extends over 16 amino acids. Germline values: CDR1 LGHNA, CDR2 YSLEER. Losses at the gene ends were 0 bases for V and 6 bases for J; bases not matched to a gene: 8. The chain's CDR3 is CASSQDGASGGSEQYF. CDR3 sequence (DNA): TGCGCCAGCAGCCAAGATGGTGCTAGCGGGGGATCCGAGCAGTACTTC.

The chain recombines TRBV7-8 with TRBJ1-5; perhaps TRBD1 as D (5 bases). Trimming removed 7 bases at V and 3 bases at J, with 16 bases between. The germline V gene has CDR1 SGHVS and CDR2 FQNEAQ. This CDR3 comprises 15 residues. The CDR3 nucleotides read TGTGCCAGCACCCCCGGCCGGGGCTACAATCAGCCCCAGCATTTT. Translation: CASTPGRGYNQPQHF.

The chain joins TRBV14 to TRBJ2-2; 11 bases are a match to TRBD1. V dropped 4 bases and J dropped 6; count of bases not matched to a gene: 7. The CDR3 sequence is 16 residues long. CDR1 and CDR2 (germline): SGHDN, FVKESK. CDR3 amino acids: CASSPLGQGVAGELFF. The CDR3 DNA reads TGTGCCAGCAGCCCATTGGGACAGGGGGTCGCCGGGGAGCTGTTTTTT.

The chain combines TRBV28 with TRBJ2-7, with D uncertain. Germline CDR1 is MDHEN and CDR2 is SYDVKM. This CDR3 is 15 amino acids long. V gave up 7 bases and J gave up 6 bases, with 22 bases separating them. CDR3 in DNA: TGTGCCAGCATTAAAGCCGACTCCCTAAGCACCGAGCAGTACTTC. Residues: CASIKADSLSTEQYF.

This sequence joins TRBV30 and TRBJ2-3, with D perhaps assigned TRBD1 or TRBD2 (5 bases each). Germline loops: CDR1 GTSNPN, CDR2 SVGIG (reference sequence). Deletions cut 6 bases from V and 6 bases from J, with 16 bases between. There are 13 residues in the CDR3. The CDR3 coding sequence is TGTGCCTGCCGGGACCGAACGTGGGATACGCAGTATTTT. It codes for CACRDRTWDTQYF.

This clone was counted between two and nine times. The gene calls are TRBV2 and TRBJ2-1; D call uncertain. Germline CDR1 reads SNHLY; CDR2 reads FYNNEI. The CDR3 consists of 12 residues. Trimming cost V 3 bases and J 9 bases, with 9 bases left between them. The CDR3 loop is CASSEGTGEQFF. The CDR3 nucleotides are TGTGCCAGCAGTGAGGGTACCGGTGAGCAGTTCTTC.

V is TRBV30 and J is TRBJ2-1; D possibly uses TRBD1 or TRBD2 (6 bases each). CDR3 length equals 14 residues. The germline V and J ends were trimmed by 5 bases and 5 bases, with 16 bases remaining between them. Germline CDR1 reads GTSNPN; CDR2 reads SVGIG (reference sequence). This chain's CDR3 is CAWSTGSGDNEQFF. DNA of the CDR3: TGTGCCTGGTCTACAGGGTCGGGAGACAATGAGCAGTTCTTC. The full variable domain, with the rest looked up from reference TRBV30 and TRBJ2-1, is SQTIHQWPATLVQPVGSPLSLECTVEGTSNPNLYWYRQAAGRGLQLLFYSVGIGQISSEVPQNLSASRPQDRQFILSSKKLLLSDSGFYLCAWSTGSGDNEQFFGPGTRLTVL.

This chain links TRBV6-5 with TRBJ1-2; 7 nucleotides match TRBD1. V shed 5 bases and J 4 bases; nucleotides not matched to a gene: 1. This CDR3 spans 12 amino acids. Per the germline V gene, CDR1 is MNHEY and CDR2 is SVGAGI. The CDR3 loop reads CASSHRGYGYTF. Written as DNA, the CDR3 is TGTGCCAGCAGTCACAGGGGCTATGGCTACACCTTC.

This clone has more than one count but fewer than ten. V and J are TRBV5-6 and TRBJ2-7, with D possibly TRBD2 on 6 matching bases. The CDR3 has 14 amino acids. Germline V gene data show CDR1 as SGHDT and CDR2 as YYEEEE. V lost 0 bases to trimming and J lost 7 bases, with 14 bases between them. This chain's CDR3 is CASSLAGGAQEQYF. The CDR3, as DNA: TGTGCCAGCAGCTTGGCCGGAGGGGCGCAAGAGCAGTACTTC.

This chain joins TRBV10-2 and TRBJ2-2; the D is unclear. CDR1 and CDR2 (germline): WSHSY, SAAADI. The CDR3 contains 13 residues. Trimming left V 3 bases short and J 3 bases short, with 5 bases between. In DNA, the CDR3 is TGCGCCAGCAGTGAAGGTGACACCGGGGAGCTGTTTTTT. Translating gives CASSEGDTGELFF.

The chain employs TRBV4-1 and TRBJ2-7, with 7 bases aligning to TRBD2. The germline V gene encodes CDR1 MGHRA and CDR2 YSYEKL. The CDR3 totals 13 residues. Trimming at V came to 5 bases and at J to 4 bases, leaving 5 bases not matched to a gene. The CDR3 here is CASSSTGGYEQYF. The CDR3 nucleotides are TGCGCCAGCAGCTCGACGGGGGGTTACGAGCAGTACTTC.

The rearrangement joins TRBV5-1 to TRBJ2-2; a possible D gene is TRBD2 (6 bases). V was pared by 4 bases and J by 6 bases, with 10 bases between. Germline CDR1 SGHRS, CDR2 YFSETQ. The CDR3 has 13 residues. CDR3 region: CASSPGTSGELFF. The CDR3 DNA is TGCGCCAGCAGCCCCGGGACTTCCGGGGAGCTGTTTTTT.

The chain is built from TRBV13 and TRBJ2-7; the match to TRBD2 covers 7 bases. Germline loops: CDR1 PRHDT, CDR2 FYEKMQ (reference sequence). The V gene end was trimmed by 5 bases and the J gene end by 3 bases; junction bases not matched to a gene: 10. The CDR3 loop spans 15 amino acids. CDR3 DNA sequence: TGTGCCAGCAGCATCATAACCGGGACTAACTACGAGCAGTACTTC. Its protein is CASSIITGTNYEQYF.

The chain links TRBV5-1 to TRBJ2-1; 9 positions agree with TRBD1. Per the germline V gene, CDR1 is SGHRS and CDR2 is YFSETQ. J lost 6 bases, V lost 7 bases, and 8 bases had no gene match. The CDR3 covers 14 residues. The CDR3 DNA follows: TGCGCCAGCGTATGGGGACAGGGCAGCAATGAGCAGTTCTTC. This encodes CASVWGQGSNEQFF.

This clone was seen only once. The CDR3 sequence: CASSFRPGASYNSPLHF. CDR3 coding DNA: TGTGCCAGCAGCTTCAGACCAGGGGCCTCCTATAATTCACCCCTCCACTTT. This chain joins TRBV11-2 and TRBJ1-6; possibly TRBD1 for D (6 bases). CDR3 length: 17 residues. V was cut by 3 bases and J by 0 bases, with 12 bases left in between. The germline V gene has CDR1 SGHAT and CDR2 FQNNGV. Together with reference TRBV11-2 and TRBJ1-6, the CDR3 gives the full variable domain: EAGVAQSPRYKIIEKRQSVAFWCNPISGHATLYWYQQILGQGPKLLIQFQNNGVVDDSQLPKDRFSAERLKGVDSTLKIQPAKLEDSAVYLCASSFRPGASYNSPLHFGNGTRLTVT.

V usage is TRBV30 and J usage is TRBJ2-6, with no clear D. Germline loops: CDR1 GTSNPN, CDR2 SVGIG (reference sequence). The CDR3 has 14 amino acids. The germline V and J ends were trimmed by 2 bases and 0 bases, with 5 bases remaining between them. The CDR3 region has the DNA TGTGCCTGGAGTACGCGCTCTGGGGCCAACGTCCTGACTTTC. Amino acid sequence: CAWSTRSGANVLTF.

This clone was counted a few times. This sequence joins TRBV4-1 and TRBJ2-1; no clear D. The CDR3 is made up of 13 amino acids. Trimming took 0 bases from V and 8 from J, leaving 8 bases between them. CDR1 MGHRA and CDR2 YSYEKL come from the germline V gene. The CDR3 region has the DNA TGCGCCAGCAGCCAAGACGCCGAGGATGAGCAGTTCTTC. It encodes CASSQDAEDEQFF.

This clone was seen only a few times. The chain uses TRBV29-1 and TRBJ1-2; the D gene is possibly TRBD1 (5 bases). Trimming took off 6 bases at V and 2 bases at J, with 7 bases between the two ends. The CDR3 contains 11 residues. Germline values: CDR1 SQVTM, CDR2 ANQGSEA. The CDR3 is CSVRDNYGYTF. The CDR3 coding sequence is TGCAGCGTACGGGACAACTATGGCTACACCTTC. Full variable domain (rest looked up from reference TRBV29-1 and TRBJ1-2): SAVISQKPSRDICQRGTSLTIQCQVDSQVTMMFWYRQQPGQSLTLIATANQGSEATYESGFVIDKFPISRPNLTFSTLTVSNMSPEDSSIYLCSVRDNYGYTFGSGTRLTVV.

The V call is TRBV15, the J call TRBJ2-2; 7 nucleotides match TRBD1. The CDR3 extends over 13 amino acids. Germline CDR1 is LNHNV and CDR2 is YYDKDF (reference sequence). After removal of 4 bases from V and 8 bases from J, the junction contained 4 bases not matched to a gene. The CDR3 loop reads CATSITGAGELFF. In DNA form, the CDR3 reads TGTGCCACCAGCATCACAGGGGCTGGGGAGCTGTTTTTT.

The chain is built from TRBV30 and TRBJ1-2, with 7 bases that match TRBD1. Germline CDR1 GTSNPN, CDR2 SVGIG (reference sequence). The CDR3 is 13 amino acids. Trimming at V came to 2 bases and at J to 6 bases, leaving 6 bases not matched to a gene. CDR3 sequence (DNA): TGTGCCTGGAGTTCGGACAGGTTAAATGGCTACACCTTC. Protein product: CAWSSDRLNGYTF.

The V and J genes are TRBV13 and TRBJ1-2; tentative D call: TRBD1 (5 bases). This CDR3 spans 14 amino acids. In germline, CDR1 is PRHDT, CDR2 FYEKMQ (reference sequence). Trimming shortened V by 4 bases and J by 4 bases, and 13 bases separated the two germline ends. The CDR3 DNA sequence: TGTGCCAGCAGCTCCAGGGAAATTCTCTATGGCTACACCTTC. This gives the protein CASSSREILYGYTF.

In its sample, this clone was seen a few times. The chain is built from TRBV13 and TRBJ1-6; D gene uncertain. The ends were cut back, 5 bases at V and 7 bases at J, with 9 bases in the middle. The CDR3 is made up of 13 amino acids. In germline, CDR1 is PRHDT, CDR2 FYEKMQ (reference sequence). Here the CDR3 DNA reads TGTGCCAGCAGCCCGGACGGAAATTCACCCCTCCACTTT. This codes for CASSPDGNSPLHF.

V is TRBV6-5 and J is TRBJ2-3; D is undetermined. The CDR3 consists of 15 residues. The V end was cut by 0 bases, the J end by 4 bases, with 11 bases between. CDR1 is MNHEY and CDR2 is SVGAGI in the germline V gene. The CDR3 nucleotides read TGTGCCAGCAGTTACTCGAGTGGTTCGGCAGATACGCAGTATTTT. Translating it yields CASSYSSGSADTQYF.

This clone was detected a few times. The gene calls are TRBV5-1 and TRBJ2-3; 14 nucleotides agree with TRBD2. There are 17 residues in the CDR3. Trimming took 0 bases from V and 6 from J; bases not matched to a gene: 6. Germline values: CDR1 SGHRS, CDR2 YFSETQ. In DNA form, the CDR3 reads TGCGCCAGCAGCTTGGGGCCCGGGACTAGCGGGGGCGATACGCAGTATTTT. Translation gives CASSLGPGTSGGDTQYF.

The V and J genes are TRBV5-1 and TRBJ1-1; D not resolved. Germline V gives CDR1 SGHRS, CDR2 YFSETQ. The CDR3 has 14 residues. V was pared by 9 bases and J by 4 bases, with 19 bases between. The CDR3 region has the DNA TGCGCCACTGCACCTGAAAGGTTTAGCACTGAAGCTTTCTTT. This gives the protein CATAPERFSTEAFF.

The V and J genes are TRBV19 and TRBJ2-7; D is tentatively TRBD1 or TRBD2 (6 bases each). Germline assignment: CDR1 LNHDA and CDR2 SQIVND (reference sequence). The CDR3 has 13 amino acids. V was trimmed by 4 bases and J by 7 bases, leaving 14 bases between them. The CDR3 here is CASSTGAATEQYF. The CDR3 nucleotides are TGTGCCAGTAGTACGGGGGCGGCAACAGAGCAGTACTTC.

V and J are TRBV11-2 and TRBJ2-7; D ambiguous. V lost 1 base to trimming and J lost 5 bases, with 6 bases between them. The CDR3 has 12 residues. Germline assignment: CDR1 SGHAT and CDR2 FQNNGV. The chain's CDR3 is CASSLVYDEQYF. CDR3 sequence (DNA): TGTGCCAGCAGCTTAGTATATGACGAGCAGTACTTC.